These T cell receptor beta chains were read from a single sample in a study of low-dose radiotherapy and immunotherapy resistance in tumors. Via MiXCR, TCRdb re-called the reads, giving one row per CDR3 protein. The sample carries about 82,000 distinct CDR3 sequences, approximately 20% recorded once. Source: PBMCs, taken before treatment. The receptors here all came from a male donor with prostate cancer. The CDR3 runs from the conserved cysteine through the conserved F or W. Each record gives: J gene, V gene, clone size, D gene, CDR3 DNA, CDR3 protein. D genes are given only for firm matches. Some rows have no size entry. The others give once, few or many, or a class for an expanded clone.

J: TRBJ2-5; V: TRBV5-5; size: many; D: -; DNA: TGTGCCAGCAGCTCACGCCCGGACAGCCAAGAGACCCAGTACTTC; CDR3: CASSSRPDSQETQYF
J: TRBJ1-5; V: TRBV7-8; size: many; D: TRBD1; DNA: TGTGCCAGCAGCTTAGCGCAGTGGAGACAGGGCGATAGCAATCAGCCCCAGCATTTT; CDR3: CASSLAQWRQGDSNQPQHF
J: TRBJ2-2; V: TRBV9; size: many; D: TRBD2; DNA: TGTGCCAGCAGCGTAGGATCAGGCGGGGGTCAACGCACCGGGGAGCTGTTTTTT; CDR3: CASSVGSGGGQRTGELFF
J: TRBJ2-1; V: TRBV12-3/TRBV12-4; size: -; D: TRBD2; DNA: TGTGCCAGCACCCTAGGCCTGCCTAGCGGGAGGGCCTACAATGAGCAGTTCTTC; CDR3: CASTLGLPSGRAYNEQFF
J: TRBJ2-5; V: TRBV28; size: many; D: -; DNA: TGTGCCAGCAGTTTGGCGGTGGGTGACCAGTACTTC; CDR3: CASSLAVGDQYF
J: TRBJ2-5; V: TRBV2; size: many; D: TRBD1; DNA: TGTGCCAGCGGGGGACAGCAAGAGACCCAGTACTTC; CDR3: CASGGQQETQYF
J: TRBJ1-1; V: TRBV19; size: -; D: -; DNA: TGTGCCAGTAGGACGACAGGTTTGGTCACTGAAGCTTTCTTT; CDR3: CASRTTGLVTEAFF
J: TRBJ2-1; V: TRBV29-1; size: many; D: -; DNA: TGCAGCGTTGAAGTTCTGCCATCAGAGCAGTTCTTC; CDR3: CSVEVLPSEQFF
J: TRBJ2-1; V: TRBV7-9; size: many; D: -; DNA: TGTGCCAGCAGCACATATGATGGAATGGGGGATGAGCAGTTCTTC; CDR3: CASSTYDGMGDEQFF
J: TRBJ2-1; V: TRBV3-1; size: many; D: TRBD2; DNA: TGTGCCAGCAGCCAAGATTGGATAGCGGGGGGGCCGGGGGAGCAGTTCTTC; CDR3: CASSQDWIAGGPGEQFF
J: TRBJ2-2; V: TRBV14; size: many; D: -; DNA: TGTGCCAGCAGCGGGACGGGAGTAGTCGGGGAGCTGTTTTTT; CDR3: CASSGTGVVGELFF
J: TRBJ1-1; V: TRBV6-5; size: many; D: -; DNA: TGTGCCAGCAGAGCAGCAGCTGGGCAGCTGAACACTGAAGCTTTCTTT; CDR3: CASRAAAGQLNTEAFF
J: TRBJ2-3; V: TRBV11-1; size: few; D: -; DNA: TGTGCCAGCAGCTTTGCGGTGACTAGCACAGATACGCAGTATTTT; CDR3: CASSFAVTSTDTQYF
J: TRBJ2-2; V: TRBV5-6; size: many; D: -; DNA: TGTGCCAGCGGCAAACCGGGCCATGTCAACACCGGGGAGCTGTTTTTT; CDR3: CASGKPGHVNTGELFF
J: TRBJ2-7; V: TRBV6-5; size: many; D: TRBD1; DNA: TGTGCCAGCGGGACAGGGGAATACGAGCAGTACTTC; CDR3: CASGTGEYEQYF
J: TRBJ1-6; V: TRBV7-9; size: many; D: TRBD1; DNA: TGTGCCAGCAGCCGGGGACAGACTAATTCACCCCTCCACTTT; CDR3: CASSRGQTNSPLHF